Given below is one TCR beta chain in context. Antigen specificity is unknown. Trimming cost V 4 bases and J 4 bases; bases outside gene matches: 10. From germline, CDR1 is SGHKS and CDR2 YYEKEE (reference sequence). CDR3 length: 15 residues. Profiled with immunoSEQ multiplex PCR; TCRdb holds only in-frame clones, not every one. This sample yields 95,000 to 150,000 clones, of which 88% are seen a single time; 4% to 4.5% belongs to the top ten. These data are taken from a study of T cell responses to AZD1222 COVID-19 vaccine. Study-level findings and limits: Vaccine-associated CD4 TCRs ranged over spike, dominating at 160-218 and 743-854. Clonal diversity was possibly underestimated; the donors were predominantly white British and more often female. Following two doses of AZD1222, Spike-specific TCR breadth and depth rose.

The V and J genes are TRBV5-5 and TRBJ2-5; 7 positions agree with TRBD2. The source material was peripheral blood, sampled on day 0 of AZD1222 vaccination. The origin of this receptor is an adult in good health. CDR3 protein: CASSPSGEVGETQYF. The CDR3 DNA reads TGTGCCAGCAGCCCGAGCGGGGAGGTCGGAGAGACCCAGTACTTC.